The next 10 T cell receptor beta chains were all read from a single sample in a study of CD8+ T cells in alopecia areata. It was cDNA, reverse transcribed from extracted RNA, that served as the sequencing template. Assay: immunoSEQ multiplex PCR; the TCRdb copy retains only in-frame clones and omits some. The table records 160,000 or so clones, 45% to 55% of them present only once. Sequenced material: CD8+ T cells sorted from blood, taken at week 0. The receptor set was obtained from a human donor with alopecia areata.

This clone was counted a few times. The rearrangement links TRBV6-6 to TRBJ2-7; perhaps TRBD1 as D (6 bases). The CDR3 extends over 15 amino acids. V was shortened by 6 bases and J by 2 bases, with 17 bases between the two germline ends. The germline V gene has CDR1 MNHNY and CDR2 SVGAGI (reference sequence). CDR3 in amino acids: CASSEIRGPTYEQYF. DNA of the CDR3: TGTGCCAGCAGCGAGATCAGGGGTCCGACCTACGAGCAGTACTTC.

J is TRBJ2-3 and V is TRBV27; D gene ambiguous. Trimming left V 4 bases short and J 7 bases short, with 6 bases between. CDR3 length equals 11 residues. Germline CDR1 MNHEY, CDR2 SMNVEV (reference sequence). In DNA form, the CDR3 reads TGTGCCAGCAGTTCCTTCAATACGCAGTATTTT. This translates into CASSSFNTQYF.

The chain joins TRBV9 to TRBJ1-2; TRBD1 might be the D (6 bases). The V and J ends lost 2 bases and 3 bases respectively, with 14 bases between them. Germline CDR1 SGDLS, CDR2 YYNGEE. The length of the CDR3 is 15 residues. The CDR3 here is CASSVGMDRYYGYTF. The CDR3 bases are TGTGCCAGCAGCGTCGGAATGGACAGATACTATGGCTACACCTTC.

The chain links TRBV10-3 to TRBJ2-3, with D tentatively TRBD2 (5 bases). The germline CDR1 and CDR2 sequences are ENHRY and SYGVKD. The CDR3 is 13 amino acids. The V end was cut by 7 bases, the J end by 5 bases, with 13 bases between. Here the CDR3 DNA reads TGTGCCATCACCTTGGACTTGGGAGATACGCAGTATTTT. It yields the protein CAITLDLGDTQYF.

The rearrangement links TRBV2 to TRBJ2-7; either TRBD1 or TRBD2 may supply D (5 bases each). V shed 9 bases and J shed 2 bases, with 14 bases lying between them. Looked up from germline, CDR1 is SNHLY and CDR2 is FYNNEI. The CDR3 covers 13 residues. The CDR3 is CASSRGQTYEQYF. The CDR3 region has the DNA TGTGCCAGTTCCCGGGGCCAGACCTACGAGCAGTACTTC. The full variable domain, with the rest looked up from reference TRBV2 and TRBJ2-7, is EPEVTQTPSHQVTQMGQEVILRCVPISNHLYFYWYRQILGQKVEFLVSFYNNEISEKSEIFDDQFSVERPDGSNFTLKIRSTKLEDSAMYFCASSRGQTYEQYFGPGTRLTVT.

V usage is TRBV5-6 and J usage is TRBJ2-3; TRBD1 is a possible D gene (6 bases). Trimming took 0 bases from V and 1 from J, leaving 9 bases between them. The CDR3 loop spans 15 amino acids. Germline V gives CDR1 SGHDT, CDR2 YYEEEE. In DNA, the CDR3 is TGTGCCAGCAGCTTGGCACAGGGCCGCACAGATACGCAGTATTTT. Its translation: CASSLAQGRTDTQYF.

The chain combines TRBV4-1 with TRBJ1-4; D may be TRBD1 (5 bases). The CDR3 spans 16 residues. V lost 0 bases to trimming and J lost 2 bases, with 10 bases between them. Per germline, CDR1 MGHRA and CDR2 YSYEKL. CDR3 sequence (DNA): TGCGCCAGCAGCCAAGATGAGGAGGGGACTAATGAAAAACTGTTTTTT. Its protein is CASSQDEEGTNEKLFF.

The rearrangement uses TRBV29-1 and TRBJ1-2, with TRBD1 matching over 11 bases. V lost 0 bases, J lost 7 bases, and 10 bases stayed unmatched. Germline V gives CDR1 SQVTM, CDR2 ANQGSEA. The CDR3 is made up of 16 amino acids. CDR3 in DNA: TGCAGCGTTGAAGATCCCAGGGACAGGGGGGATCGTGGCTACACCTTC. Translated: CSVEDPRDRGDRGYTF.

The chain uses TRBV6-5 and TRBJ1-1, with D uncertain. The CDR3 runs to 15 residues. With 0 bases removed from V and 1 base from J, the gap between germline ends came to 9 bases. Germline assignment: CDR1 MNHEY and CDR2 SVGAGI. The CDR3 region has the DNA TGTGCCAGCAGTTACTCACGGGAATCGAACACTGAAGCTTTCTTT. This encodes CASSYSRESNTEAFF.

There are a few counts of this clone. The rearrangement joins TRBV5-1 to TRBJ2-4; possibly TRBD1 for D (8 bases). The CDR3 is 14 residues long. Germline loops: CDR1 SGHRS, CDR2 YFSETQ. Deletions cut 4 bases from V and 8 bases from J, with 16 bases between. CDR3 DNA sequence: TGCGCCAGCAGCCCGGACAGGGCGGGGGACATTCAGTACTTC. Encoded protein: CASSPDRAGDIQYF. The full variable domain, with the rest looked up from reference TRBV5-1 and TRBJ2-4, is KAGVTQTPRYLIKTRGQQVTLSCSPISGHRSVSWYQQTPGQGLQFLFEYFSETQRNKGNFPGRFSGRQFSNSRSEMNVSTLELGDSALYLCASSPDRAGDIQYFGAGTRLSVL.